This T cell receptor beta chain originates from a study of regulatory T cells in long-lasting Graves disease (dated by TCRdb to about 2021). The study in broad terms: Persistent Graves' disease was defined as persistently positive TSH receptor autoantibodies together with antithyroid drug treatment for over 5 years. This study used TCR sequencing and RNA sequencing of peripheral blood to compare persistent Graves' disease patients against newly diagnosed Graves' disease patients. The study was conducted in China and was registered as a clinical trial. A total of 35 or so samples were covered by TCR sequencing, comprising around 13 persistent and around 20 newly diagnosed Graves' disease patients. On average, persistent Graves' disease patients in the clinical cohort had been on antithyroid drugs for roughly 11 years. What the work shows at the level of the full study, not this receptor alone: Because the primary lesion, thyroid tissue, could not be accessed, the study looked at peripheral blood alone. Sequencing and analysis were restricted to the TCR beta chain. Persistent Graves' disease patients showed lower TCR Shannon entropy and fewer highly expanded clones than newly diagnosed patients, suggesting clonal expansion. More public clonotypes were shared among persistent patients (under 3,000) than among newly diagnosed patients (approximately 1,000). The small sample size was acknowledged by the authors as a limitation that may reduce accuracy. Persistent disease showed preferential use of TRBV28, TRBJ1-2 and TRBJ2-5, whereas newly diagnosed disease favored TRBV20-1 and TRBJ2-1.

The CDR3 spans 15 residues, from the cysteine through the phenylalanine. Only the CDR3 DNA stays, 45 bases, in frame from base 1. Taken from the germline V gene, the CDR1 and CDR2 loops are MNHNS and SASEGT. Between the V and J ends, shortened by 3 bases and 0 bases respectively, the junction contains 9 bases. The library was produced with multiplex PCR. For sequencing, an Illumina HiSeq 4000 was employed. iRepertoire HTBI primers and Arm-PCR amplification of CDR3 regions were used to construct TCR beta libraries. PCR products were gel purified before sequencing. In the source study's methods: A total of fewer than 70 TRBV and 14 TRBJ segments were identified across samples and were used for gene usage analysis of CDR3 amino acid clonotypes. COPE and FqMerger were used to merge filtered high-quality paired reads into contigs. BLAST was used to align contigs to the IMGT TRBV, TRBD and TRBJ reference genes, and CDR3 was defined following IMGT. Any clonotype with a frequency above 0.1% was counted as a highly expanded clone. Repertoire diversity was measured by Shannon entropy, and V-J evenness by the Gini coefficient. Clonotypes shared by more than one individual were considered public. The raw public reads went through TCRdb reprocessing: fastp at Q25, MiXCR clone calling, in-frame beta chains kept. Rows merge per CDR3 protein into single entries with the most common DNA and genes. In this record, the V and J calls reflect TCRdb's handling and not the investigators' own analysis. The sample table contains hundreds of thousands of distinct CDR3 sequences; only one count was recorded for approximately 31% of them. Jointly, the top ten make up roughly 40% of the sample.

Comments on this clonotype: The antigen this receptor binds is unknown. No base qualities exist here, and no much larger clone lies one base off it.

Read against the paper, the sample's time point label means: persistent/refractory GD, antithyroid drugs over 5 years with positive TRAb. For both TCR sequencing and RNA sequencing, RNA was extracted from PBMCs using TRIzol. Graves' disease was diagnosed according to American Thyroid Association guidelines. Patients were recruited from an endocrinology department in Xi'an, China. From each patient, 8 to 10 milliliters of peripheral blood was collected into an EDTA anticoagulant tube. Ficoll Paque Plus density gradient separation was used to isolate PBMCs, and no additional T cell sorting was done. An Agilent 2100 Bioanalyzer and agarose gel were used to assess RNA quality, and a NanoDrop 2000 was used to measure RNA concentration.

In this chain, TRBV6-1 is recombined with TRBJ1-5, with a weak D call of TRBD1 (6 bases match). Sequencing used peripheral blood mononuclear cells (PBMCs), obtained when the disease was refractory, from a patient treated with antithyroid drugs. This TCR was recovered from a female donor with Graves disease. The nucleotide sequence is TGTGCCAGCAGTGACGAGACAGGTAGCAATCAGCCCCAGCATTTT. It translates as CASSDETGSNQPQHF.